This T cell receptor (beta chain) comes out of a study of blood T cell repertoires in COVID-19. Generated by immunoSEQ multiplex PCR, the TCRdb table keeps only in-frame clones and is missing some. The profile shows roughly 150,000 clones, about 83% of them singletons. The junction had 11 bases not matched to a gene; V was cut back by 3 bases and J by 9 bases. CDR3 length: 15 residues. Germline V gene lookup returns CDR1 DFQATT and CDR2 SNEGSKA (reference sequence). The specimen sequenced was peripheral blood. The receptor was isolated from a woman in her seventies with COVID-19, enrolled during active disease. This chain connects TRBV20-1 to TRBJ1-5, with 10 positions matching TRBD1. The CDR3 spells CSASPGQGESAPQHF. The CDR3 coding sequence is TGCAGTGCTAGTCCCGGACAGGGGGAATCGGCGCCCCAGCATTTT.